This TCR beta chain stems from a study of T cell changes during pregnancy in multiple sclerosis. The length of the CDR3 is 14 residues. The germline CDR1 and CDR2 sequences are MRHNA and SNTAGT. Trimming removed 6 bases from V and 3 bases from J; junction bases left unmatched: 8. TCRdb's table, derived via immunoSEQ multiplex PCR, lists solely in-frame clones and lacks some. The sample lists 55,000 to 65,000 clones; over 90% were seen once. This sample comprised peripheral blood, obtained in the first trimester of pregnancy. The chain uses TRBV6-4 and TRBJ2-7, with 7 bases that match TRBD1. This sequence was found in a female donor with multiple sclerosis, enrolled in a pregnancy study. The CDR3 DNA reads TGTGCCAGCAGCGCCGGGACAGAGAACTACGAGCAGTACTTC. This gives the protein CASSAGTENYEQYF.